What follows are 23 T cell receptor beta chains derived from one specimen sequenced in a study of T cell repertoires in cytomegalovirus infection. TCRdb recomputed calls from the reads with MiXCR, one row per CDR3 protein. Found here are about 680,000 distinct CDR3 sequences, approximately 25% of them singletons; the top ten hold roughly 8%. Sequencing was done on a sample of CD8+ T cells from PBMCs. These TCRs come from a human donor in good health (CMV status not recorded). Some clones in this sample may be carry-over from other donors' samples.

The chain has TRBV25-1 and TRBJ1-2, with D possibly matching TRBD1 (5 bases). Germline V gives CDR1 MGHDK, CDR2 SYGVNS. V lost 6 bases and J lost 8, with 13 bases in between. There are 12 residues in the CDR3. The CDR3 region is CASRDPEGGYTF. For the CDR3, the DNA is TGTGCCAGCAGGGACCCGGAGGGGGGCTACACCTTC.

Concerning this clonotype: A much bigger clone sits one base away, suggesting this may be a read error. The chain uses TRBV7-9 and TRBJ2-7; no reliable D call. This CDR3 contains 15 residues. The V gene's germline CDR1 is SEHNR and CDR2 FQNEAQ (reference sequence). CDR3 sequence (DNA): TGTGTCAGCAGCCCCAACTCACTTGAAGCCTACGAGCAGTACTTC. Protein product: CVSSPNSLEAYEQYF.

The rearrangement joins TRBV10-3 to TRBJ2-7; D tentatively fits TRBD1 or TRBD2 (5 bases each). CDR1 ENHRY and CDR2 SYGVKD come from the germline V gene. The CDR3 extends over 14 amino acids. V lost 2 bases and J lost 3, with 11 bases in between. CDR3 region: CAISEVRGDYEQYV. CDR3 nucleotide sequence: TGTGCCATCAGTGAGGTCCGGGGCGACTACGAGCAGTACGTC.

This clonotype was detected only a few times. The genes are TRBV20-1 and TRBJ1-2; D remains unclear. Germline V gives CDR1 DFQATT, CDR2 SNEGSKA (reference sequence). V lost 2 bases to trimming and J lost 3 bases, with 10 bases between them. The CDR3 is 13 residues long. The CDR3 sequence is CSARSPLDYGYTF. The CDR3 nucleotides are TGCAGTGCTAGATCACCACTGGACTATGGCTACACCTTC.

The rearrangement uses TRBV6-5 and TRBJ2-7; D is uncertain. The germline V gene has CDR1 MNHEY and CDR2 SVGAGI. The germline V and J ends were trimmed by 6 bases and 5 bases, with 11 bases remaining between them. The CDR3 is made up of 12 amino acids. The DNA for the CDR3 is TGTGCCAGCAGCCACGACGGACACGAGCAGTACTTC. Translation gives CASSHDGHEQYF.

This clonotype was picked up many times. J is TRBJ1-1 and V is TRBV7-9; D is unresolved. V lost 11 bases and J lost 4, with 11 bases in between. The CDR3 covers 11 residues. Looked up from germline, CDR1 is SEHNR and CDR2 is FQNEAQ (reference sequence). In DNA form, the CDR3 reads TGTGCCGCGGCAGGCGGCACTGAAGCTTTCTTT. Protein product: CAAAGGTEAFF.

V usage is TRBV13 and J usage is TRBJ2-1, with D possibly being TRBD1 (5 bases). Trimming shortened V by 0 bases and J by 4 bases, and 25 bases separated the two germline ends. Per the germline V gene, CDR1 is PRHDT and CDR2 is FYEKMQ (reference sequence). This CDR3 is built from 20 residues. For the CDR3, the DNA is TGTGCCAGCAGCTTAGGCATAGGGGATAGTGGAGTCCCACAATACAATGAGCAGTTCTTC. Translation: CASSLGIGDSGVPQYNEQFF.

The chain links TRBV28 to TRBJ1-4; no firm D call. The length of the CDR3 is 15 residues. With 4 bases removed from V and 2 bases from J, the gap between germline ends came to 11 bases. Germline CDR1 reads MDHEN; CDR2 reads SYDVKM. The DNA of the CDR3 is TGTGCCAGCAGTTCGCGGACGGATACTAATGAAAAACTGTTTTTT. Protein sequence: CASSSRTDTNEKLFF.

J is TRBJ2-7 and V is TRBV7-4; D might be TRBD1 (5 bases). The CDR3 totals 14 residues. V lost 4 bases and J 3 bases, leaving 13 bases between the germline ends. Germline V lookup: CDR1 SGHVT, CDR2 SQSDAQ. CDR3 sequence: CASSSPTRDYEQYF. The CDR3, as DNA: TGTGCCAGCAGCTCCCCTACCAGGGACTACGAGCAGTACTTC.

The table lists this clonotype with a few counts. The chain has TRBV11-2 and TRBJ2-2; TRBD2 matches 8 bases. From germline, CDR1 is SGHAT and CDR2 FQNNGV. V dropped 5 bases and J dropped 7; count of bases not matched to a gene: 9. The length of the CDR3 is 15 residues. Written as DNA, the CDR3 is TGTGCCAGCAGCCTTCGGGGGGGCCTGGTCGGGGAGCTGTTTTTT. It encodes CASSLRGGLVGELFF.

Only a few counts were recorded for this clonotype. At one of its ends the junction is not consistent with the germline gene, which may arise from a read error. This chain uses TRBV29-1 with TRBJ2-7, with 8 nucleotides matching TRBD1. The CDR3 totals 12 residues. CDR1 SQVTM and CDR2 ANQGSEA come from the germline V gene. Here the CDR3 DNA reads TGTAGCGTGGTCGGGACAGGATACGAGCAGTACTTC. Translation: CSVVGTGYEQYF.

This CDR3 is CASTPRQTNEKLFF. The DNA of the CDR3 is TGTGCCAGCACCCCCCGGCAGACGAATGAAAAACTGTTTTTT. The chain is built from TRBV28 and TRBJ1-4; D remains unclear. V shed 7 bases and J shed 5 bases, with 14 bases lying between them. This CDR3 has 14 residues. Germline CDR1 and CDR2: MDHEN and SYDVKM.

The J gene is TRBJ1-5, the V gene TRBV12-3 or TRBV12-4; no definite D call. V gave up 0 bases and J gave up 6 bases, with 6 bases separating them. The CDR3 is 13 amino acids. CDR3 protein: CASSLAAGQPQHF. In DNA form, the CDR3 reads TGTGCCAGCAGTTTAGCAGCTGGTCAGCCCCAGCATTTT.

The rearrangement links TRBV6-6 to TRBJ2-7; D ambiguous. Germline CDR1 reads MNHNY; CDR2 reads SVGAGI (reference sequence). The CDR3 extends over 13 amino acids. CDR3 bases: TGTGCCAGCAGTTTGGGCAGACCCTACAAGCAGTACGTC. It specifies CASSLGRPYKQYV.

This clonotype was counted a few times. V is TRBV28 and J is TRBJ2-5, with TRBD2 as a possible D gene (7 bases). The V end lost 2 bases, the J end lost 6 bases, and 16 bases lay between the germline ends. The CDR3 has 15 residues. Per germline, CDR1 MDHEN and CDR2 SYDVKM. CDR3 nucleotide sequence: TGTGCCAGCAGTTTAGTGGGGGGGCCTCTGAAGACCCAGTACTTC. Its protein product is CASSLVGGPLKTQYF. Full variable domain (missing parts from reference TRBV28 and TRBJ2-5): DVKVTQSSRYLVKRTGEKVFLECVQDMDHENMFWYRQDPGLGLRLIYFSYDVKMKEKGDIPEGYSVSREKKERFSLILESASTNQTSMYLCASSLVGGPLKTQYFGPGTRLLVL.

At least ten counts were recorded for this clonotype. This chain uses TRBV7-6 with TRBJ2-2; the match to TRBD1 covers 10 bases. The CDR3 contains 18 residues. With V trimmed by 5 bases and J by 3 bases, 12 bases remained unmatched. The germline gives CDR1 SGHVS, CDR2 FNYEAQ. The CDR3: CASSVRQGASRDTGELFF. DNA of the CDR3: TGTGCCAGCAGCGTGAGACAGGGGGCATCTCGGGACACCGGGGAGCTGTTTTTT.

This chain joins TRBV20-1 and TRBJ1-2; D is unresolved. Trimming cost V 0 bases and J 4 bases, with 6 bases left between them. The CDR3 spans 12 residues. Germline CDR1 is DFQATT and CDR2 is SNEGSKA (reference sequence). The CDR3 here is CSARDPGYGYTF. As DNA, the CDR3 is TGCAGTGCTAGAGATCCGGGCTATGGCTACACCTTC.

The gene calls are TRBV6-2 or TRBV6-3 and TRBJ2-3, with D possibly TRBD1 on 6 matching bases. CDR3 size: 15 residues. Germline-derived CDR1 and CDR2 are MNHEY and SVGEGT. The V and J ends lost 2 bases and 3 bases respectively, with 12 bases between them. CDR3 sequence: CASSYQGQTTDTQYF. The CDR3 DNA reads as TGTGCCAGCAGTTACCAGGGACAAACAACAGATACGCAGTATTTT.

This chain uses TRBV6-2 or TRBV6-3 with TRBJ2-7; D remains ambiguous. V lost 0 bases, J lost 3 bases, and 9 bases lay in between. This CDR3 region has 14 residues. Germline CDR1 and CDR2: MNHEY and SVGEGT. The chain's CDR3 is CASSYSSRYYEQYV. The CDR3 DNA sequence: TGTGCCAGCAGTTACTCATCCAGGTACTACGAGCAGTACGTC.

The table lists this clonotype with a few counts. The chain couples TRBV27 to TRBJ2-3; D could derive from TRBD1 or TRBD2 (6 bases each). The CDR3 sequence is 14 residues long. V lost 8 bases, J lost 2 bases, and 14 bases lay in between. CDR1 and CDR2 from the germline V gene are MNHEY and SMNVEV (reference sequence). The CDR3 DNA reads TGTGCCAGCCCCCCCGGGGGCATCACAGATACGCAGTATTTT. This sequence encodes CASPPGGITDTQYF.

This clonotype showed up many times. The chain recombines TRBV7-2 with TRBJ1-3; the D is unclear. The CDR3 is made up of 17 amino acids. V lost 1 base and J 0 bases, leaving 13 bases between the germline ends. The germline V gene has CDR1 SGHTA and CDR2 FQGNSA. The CDR3 sequence: CASSLVPGSVSGNTIYF. CDR3 DNA: TGTGCCAGCAGCTTAGTACCAGGCAGCGTCTCTGGAAACACCATATATTTT.

This clonotype was observed at least ten times. The V and J genes are TRBV6-1 and TRBJ1-5; D ambiguous. V dropped 0 bases and J dropped 6 bases, with 15 bases sitting between them. The CDR3 runs 16 residues. Looked up from germline, CDR1 is MNHNS and CDR2 is SASEGT. CDR3 sequence: CASSEAATSMSQPQHF. The CDR3 region has the DNA TGTGCCAGCAGTGAAGCCGCGACATCAATGTCTCAGCCCCAGCATTTT.

The chain links TRBV20-1 to TRBJ2-7; 11 positions match TRBD2. V was clipped by 3 bases and J by 0 bases; unmatched bases: 4. This CDR3 region has 15 residues. Germline CDR1 reads DFQATT; CDR2 reads SNEGSKA (reference sequence). The CDR3 sequence: CSARGGLAASYEQYV. Here the CDR3 DNA reads TGCAGTGCTAGGGGGGGACTAGCGGCCTCCTACGAGCAGTACGTC.